The subject of this entry is one T cell receptor beta chain. No antigen is known for it. TRB amplification used 250 ng of peripheral blood genomic DNA. The sample comes from a study of T cell clusters in autoimmune cytopenias. Study-wide results and limits: Exclusive TRB clusters were approximately 3.2-fold more numerous in healthy donors than in active autoimmune hepatitis. TRB repertoire shifts in secondary cytopenia and chronic lymphocytic leukemia mostly reflected lymphoma, not autoimmunity.

TRB was amplified by touch-down multiplex PCR, primer pools A and B combined. TCRdb reprocessed the multiplex PCR reads and reports one entry per CDR3 protein, with no DNA. The sample shows about 8,200 distinct CDR3 sequences, and 25% to 35% sits with its ten largest clones. CDR3 length: 13 amino acids. The sequence was obtained from a human donor with an autoimmune cytopenia or autoimmune hepatitis (not recorded which). V usage is TRBV12-3 or TRBV12-4 and J usage is TRBJ2-5; absent DNA, TCRdb's TRBD1 call cannot be checked. Sequencing was performed on peripheral blood. This CDR3 is CASSSRDRATQYF.